The next 16 T cell receptor beta chains were all read from a single sample in a study of blood T cell repertoires in COVID-19. Libraries were prepared by immunoSEQ multiplex PCR; TCRdb keeps only in-frame clonotypes and omits some of them. The data show about 62,000 clones, around 87% seen once. The sample consisted of peripheral blood. These receptors were obtained from a woman aged 60-70 years with COVID-19, enrolled during active disease.

This chain joins TRBV6-2 or TRBV6-3 and TRBJ2-5; 7 bases agree with TRBD2. Germline V lookup: CDR1 MNHEY, CDR2 SVGEGT. The CDR3 contains 15 residues. J was trimmed by 1 base and V by 2 bases; bases with no gene match: 4. Here the CDR3 reads CASSYPGGGQETQYF. The CDR3 DNA reads as TGTGCCAGCAGTTACCCAGGCGGGGGCCAAGAGACCCAGTACTTC.

The CDR3, as DNA: TGTGCCACCAGCGGCCCCGCCCAGGGGGCTAACTATGGCTACACCTTC. Encoded protein: CATSGPAQGANYGYTF. V is TRBV24-1 and J is TRBJ1-2, with TRBD1 matching over 7 bases. The CDR3 is made up of 16 amino acids. Germline V gene data show CDR1 as KGHDR and CDR2 as SFDVKD. V dropped 7 bases and J dropped 0; count of bases not matched to a gene: 10.

This clone was counted a single time. The V gene is TRBV10-1, the J gene TRBJ2-1; 8 positions match TRBD2. The germline CDR1 and CDR2 sequences are WNHNN and SYGVQD (reference sequence). This CDR3 spans 16 amino acids. The V segment lost 3 bases and the J segment 7 bases; nucleotides outside the gene matches: 11. As DNA, the CDR3 is TGCGCCAGCAGTGAACTAGCGGTCCCCTTCCAGAATGAGCAGTTCTTC. Protein sequence: CASSELAVPFQNEQFF.

V usage is TRBV3-1 (or the pseudogene TRBV3-2) and J usage is TRBJ2-6; D may be TRBD2 (5 bases). The CDR3 runs 20 residues. CDR1 is LGHDT and CDR2 is YNNKEL in the germline V gene (reference sequence). V gave up 2 bases and J gave up 0 bases, with 20 bases separating them. The chain's CDR3 is CASSQPANRVGSSGANVLTF. For the CDR3, the DNA is TGTGCCAGCAGCCAACCAGCAAATAGGGTTGGGAGCTCTGGGGCCAACGTCCTGACTTTC.

The chain is built from TRBV7-9 and TRBJ1-1; TRBD1 aligns across 7 bases. CDR3 length: 15 amino acids. In germline, CDR1 is SEHNR, CDR2 FQNEAQ (reference sequence). V lost 1 base, J lost 1 base, and 3 bases stayed unmatched. For the CDR3, the DNA is TGTGCCAGCAGCTTAGGGGGACAGACGAACACTGAAGCTTTCTTT. Protein sequence: CASSLGGQTNTEAFF.

The chain links TRBV30 to TRBJ1-5, with D possibly TRBD1 on 6 matching bases. The germline V and J ends were trimmed by 3 bases and 3 bases, with 15 bases remaining between them. The CDR3 is 15 amino acids. The V gene's germline CDR1 is GTSNPN and CDR2 SVGIG (reference sequence). Here the CDR3 reads CAWSVNGGPNQPQHF. For the CDR3, the DNA is TGTGCCTGGAGCGTTAACGGGGGGCCCAATCAGCCCCAGCATTTT.

The V and J genes are TRBV6-6 and TRBJ2-5; D call uncertain. Looked up from germline, CDR1 is MNHNY and CDR2 is SVGAGI (reference sequence). This CDR3 comprises 10 residues. V was pared by 6 bases and J by 4 bases, with 3 bases between. CDR3 sequence reads: CASSSETQYF. Here the CDR3 DNA reads TGTGCCAGCAGCTCAGAGACCCAGTACTTC.

V is TRBV19 and J is TRBJ2-7, with 8 nucleotides matching TRBD1. J was trimmed by 5 bases and V by 11 bases; bases with no gene match: 11. The germline gives CDR1 LNHDA, CDR2 SQIVND (reference sequence). The CDR3 loop spans 13 amino acids. As DNA, the CDR3 is TGTGCCGTAAGAGCTCAGGGGGCGGACGAGCAGTACTTC. Its protein is CAVRAQGADEQYF. The full variable domain, its missing parts supplied by reference TRBV19 and TRBJ2-7, is DGGITQSPKYLFRKEGQNVTLSCEQNLNHDAMYWYRQDPGQGLRLIYYSQIVNDFQKGDIAEGYSVSREKKESFPLTVTSAQKNPTAFYLCAVRAQGADEQYFGPGTRLTVT.

The sample holds one count of this clone. This chain links TRBV5-6 with TRBJ1-4, with 7 bases identical to TRBD1. Germline V gene data show CDR1 as SGHDT and CDR2 as YYEEEE. The CDR3 runs to 15 residues. The V and J ends lost 4 bases and 0 bases, in that order; junction bases with no gene match: 3. The CDR3 protein is CASSGGQATNEKLFF. The CDR3 DNA follows: TGTGCCAGCAGCGGCGGACAGGCAACTAATGAAAAACTGTTTTTT.

The chain carries TRBV12-3 or TRBV12-4 and TRBJ2-1; D perhaps matches TRBD2 (6 bases). The CDR3 loop spans 12 amino acids. The V gene lost 6 bases and the J gene lost 5 bases, with 8 bases spanning the gap. CDR3 sequence reads: CASRWGDNEQFF. CDR3 in DNA: TGTGCCAGCAGATGGGGGGACAATGAGCAGTTCTTC.

V and J are TRBV19 and TRBJ2-7; D is possibly TRBD1 (6 bases). V was shortened by 6 bases and J by 2 bases, with 14 bases between the two germline ends. Germline V gives CDR1 LNHDA, CDR2 SQIVND (reference sequence). The CDR3 loop spans 14 amino acids. In DNA form, the CDR3 reads TGTGCCAGTAGCAGAGGACAGTCCACCTACGAGCAGTACTTC. Protein: CASSRGQSTYEQYF.

V usage is TRBV12-5 and J usage is TRBJ2-1; no clear D. Trimming left V 6 bases short and J 9 bases short, with 15 bases between. The length of the CDR3 is 13 residues. CDR1 is LGHNT, CDR2 FRNRAP, per germline. Written as DNA, the CDR3 is TGTGCTAGTGGACCATCCGGGTTCGGTGAGCAGTTCTTC. This encodes CASGPSGFGEQFF.

This chain uses TRBV7-6 with TRBJ2-3; 7 bases align to TRBD2. CDR1 and CDR2 (germline): SGHVS, FNYEAQ. The CDR3 totals 15 residues. Trimming at V came to 5 bases and at J to 4 bases, leaving 9 bases not matched to a gene. The CDR3 is CASSAKSGNADTQYF. The CDR3 nucleotides read TGTGCCAGCAGCGCCAAGAGCGGGAACGCAGATACGCAGTATTTT.

The CDR3 loop is CASSYHRGGVNTEAFF. In nucleotides, the CDR3 is TGTGCCAGCAGTTACCACAGGGGTGGAGTGAACACTGAAGCTTTCTTT. The rearrangement joins TRBV6-2 or TRBV6-3 to TRBJ1-1; 7 nucleotides line up with TRBD1. Germline lookup yields CDR1 MNHEY and CDR2 SVGEGT. This CDR3 comprises 16 residues. J lost 0 bases, V lost 2 bases, and 6 bases had no gene match.

J is TRBJ1-2 and V is TRBV19; 7 nucleotides line up with TRBD1. V dropped 5 bases and J dropped 8; count of bases not matched to a gene: 11. Germline-derived CDR1 and CDR2 are LNHDA and SQIVND (reference sequence). The CDR3 loop spans 14 amino acids. CDR3 coding DNA: TGTGCCAGTAGTGCAACAGGGGCGTCCGGCGGCTACACCTTC. Protein product: CASSATGASGGYTF.

The rearrangement uses TRBV12-3 or TRBV12-4 and TRBJ2-7; 8 bases fit TRBD1. This CDR3 is built from 13 residues. Trimming removed 6 bases from V and 3 bases from J; junction bases left unmatched: 4. The CDR3 DNA reads TGTGCCAGCAGCCGGGACAGGAACTACGAGCAGTACTTC. It is translated as CASSRDRNYEQYF.